Listed here are 19 T cell receptor beta chains from one sample, sequenced in a study of Graves' ophthalmopathy and Graves' hyperthyroidism. Beta-chain TCR CDR3 regions were amplified from RNA transcripts. Second-round multiplex PCR followed a first-round RT-PCR using HTBI primers. TCRdb passed the multiplex PCR reads through MiXCR, listing each CDR3 protein once. The sample lists approximately 210,000 distinct CDR3 sequences, 20% to 25% occurring once. Source material: peripheral blood. The receptors were sampled from a woman aged 45-65 years with Graves' ophthalmopathy.

At least ten counts were recorded for this clonotype. The chain carries TRBV6-2 or TRBV6-3 and TRBJ2-7; D is possibly TRBD2 (6 bases). This CDR3 contains 15 residues. V lost 6 bases, J lost 2 bases, and 17 bases lay in between. Germline-derived CDR1 and CDR2 are MNHEY and SVGEGT. The CDR3 loop is CASRPSRSGTYEQYF. CDR3 sequence (DNA): TGTGCCAGCAGGCCCTCCCGTAGCGGAACCTACGAGCAGTACTTC.

The table lists this clonotype with many counts. V and J are TRBV5-1 and TRBJ1-2; tentative D call: TRBD1 (5 bases). The V and J ends lost 4 bases and 4 bases respectively, with 14 bases between them. The CDR3 extends over 14 amino acids. Germline CDR1 reads SGHRS; CDR2 reads YFSETQ. The CDR3 here is CASSLNRQSYGYTF. The CDR3 DNA is TGCGCCAGCAGCCTCAACAGACAGTCCTATGGCTACACCTTC.

This clonotype appeared once. With a much larger clone just one base away, this may be a read error. The chain uses TRBV10-3 and TRBJ2-3; perhaps TRBD1 as D (5 bases). This CDR3 has 13 residues. The germline V gene has CDR1 ENHRY and CDR2 SYGVKD. Trimming cost V 10 bases and J 5 bases, with 16 bases left between them. For the CDR3, the DNA is TGTGCCAGCCGAAACGGACACATAGATACGCAGTATTTT. Its protein is CASRNGHIDTQYF.

This clonotype occurred many times. The chain combines TRBV19 with TRBJ1-5; D uncertain. This CDR3 is 15 amino acids long. Germline values: CDR1 LNHDA, CDR2 SQIVND (reference sequence). The V end lost 6 bases, the J end lost 2 bases, and 14 bases lay between the germline ends. This CDR3 reads CASRNLLGGNQPQHF. The CDR3 nucleotides read TGTGCCAGTAGGAATCTACTCGGCGGCAATCAGCCCCAGCATTTT.

In this sample, this clonotype turned up many times. This chain links TRBV7-2 with TRBJ2-7, with D unresolved. The CDR3 length is 13 residues. Germline V gene data show CDR1 as SGHTA and CDR2 as FQGNSA. V dropped 1 base and J dropped 7 bases, with 11 bases sitting between them. This CDR3 is CASSLGRMPEQYF. In DNA form, the CDR3 reads TGTGCCAGCAGCTTAGGAAGAATGCCGGAGCAGTACTTC. The full variable domain, in which reference TRBV7-2 and TRBJ2-7 provide the parts outside the CDR3, is GAGVSQSPSNKVTEKGKDVELRCDPISGHTALYWYRQSLGQGLEFLIYFQGNSAPDKSGLPSDRFSAERTGGSVSTLTIQRTQQEDSAVYLCASSLGRMPEQYFGPGTRLTVT.

This clonotype was recorded many times. The gene calls are TRBV25-1 and TRBJ2-5; the D gene is possibly TRBD2 (7 bases). Trimming removed 5 bases from V and 4 bases from J, with 17 bases in between. Germline-derived CDR1 and CDR2 are MGHDK and SYGVNS. The CDR3 consists of 15 residues. The CDR3 loop is CASSRSRGGGETQYF. CDR3 in DNA: TGTGCCAGCAGTCGCTCCCGGGGAGGGGGAGAGACCCAGTACTTC.

This clonotype was detected ten times or more. The chain carries TRBV24-1 and TRBJ2-7, with 9 bases fitting TRBD2. The junction had 4 bases not matched to a gene; V was cut back by 6 bases and J by 2 bases. This CDR3 comprises 14 residues. The germline V gene has CDR1 KGHDR and CDR2 SFDVKD. The CDR3, as DNA: TGTGCCACCAGTTCGTCTAGCGGGGCCTACGAGCAGTACTTC. It specifies CATSSSSGAYEQYF.

The chain uses TRBV6-2 or TRBV6-3 and TRBJ1-5; D is undetermined. The CDR3 loop spans 12 amino acids. V dropped 7 bases and J dropped 3 bases, with 7 bases sitting between them. The germline gives CDR1 MNHEY, CDR2 SVGEGT. As DNA, the CDR3 is TGTGCCAGCACCCAACCCAATCAGCCCCAGCATTTT. Translated: CASTQPNQPQHF.

This clonotype was detected many times. The chain recombines TRBV11-2 with TRBJ1-6; 7 nucleotides align to TRBD1. The germline V gene encodes CDR1 SGHAT and CDR2 FQNNGV. After removal of 5 bases from V and 10 bases from J, the junction contained 11 bases not matched to a gene. The CDR3 has 15 amino acids. The CDR3 sequence: CASSPETGIGSPLHF. The DNA of the CDR3 is TGTGCCAGCAGCCCCGAGACAGGGATAGGGTCACCCCTCCACTTT.

There are many counts of this clonotype. This chain links TRBV7-9 with TRBJ2-7; either TRBD1 or TRBD2 may fit D (5 bases each). The CDR3 covers 15 residues. The germline CDR1 and CDR2 sequences are SEHNR and FQNEAQ (reference sequence). Trimming stripped 7 bases from V and 2 bases from J, with 18 bases between. CDR3 nucleotide sequence: TGTGCCAGCACCATACCCCGGGACGGAGCCTACGAGCAGTACTTC. Amino acid sequence: CASTIPRDGAYEQYF.

Many counts were recorded for this clonotype. CDR3 nucleotide sequence: TGTGCCAGCAGACGACAGGGGACCTATGGCTACACCTTC. The encoded protein is CASRRQGTYGYTF. The genes are TRBV27 and TRBJ1-2; 8 positions match TRBD1. CDR3 length: 13 residues. V lost 6 bases to trimming and J lost 4 bases; unmatched junction nucleotides: 4. The germline V gene encodes CDR1 MNHEY and CDR2 SMNVEV (reference sequence).

The table lists this clonotype with many counts. The CDR3 protein is CAWSTRDVGEQYF. CDR3 DNA: TGTGCCTGGAGTACGCGGGATGTGGGCGAGCAGTACTTC. V usage is TRBV30 and J usage is TRBJ2-7, with a weak D call TRBD2 (6 bases). Trimming cost V 2 bases and J 6 bases, with 14 bases left between them. CDR1 is GTSNPN and CDR2 is SVGIG in the germline V gene (reference sequence). This CDR3 region has 13 residues.

Details on this clonotype: A read error may explain this, as a much larger clone is one base away. The rearrangement joins TRBV28 to TRBJ1-5; TRBD1 aligns across 9 bases. The length of the CDR3 is 18 residues. Germline CDR1 MDHEN, CDR2 SYDVKM. V lost 6 bases, J lost 6 bases, and 18 bases stayed unmatched. As DNA, the CDR3 is TGTGCCAGCAGCTCTAGAAAACTTACAGGGGGCTGGTGTCAGCCCCAGCATTTT. Protein product: CASSSRKLTGGWCQPQHF. The full variable domain, its missing parts supplied by reference TRBV28 and TRBJ1-5, is DVKVTQSSRYLVKRTGEKVFLECVQDMDHENMFWYRQDPGLGLRLIYFSYDVKMKEKGDIPEGYSVSREKKERFSLILESASTNQTSMYLCASSSRKLTGGWCQPQHFGDGTRLSIL.

The chain carries TRBV4-1 and TRBJ1-6; D not resolved. The V gene's germline CDR1 is MGHRA and CDR2 YSYEKL. CDR3 length: 13 residues. V shed 8 bases and J shed 4 bases, with 9 bases lying between them. The CDR3 nucleotides are TGCGCCAGCCAACGTTCGTATAATTCACCCCTCCACTTT. Translated: CASQRSYNSPLHF.

This chain uses TRBV10-3 with TRBJ2-3; 8 bases align to TRBD2. The CDR3 is 14 residues long. Germline V gene data show CDR1 as ENHRY and CDR2 as SYGVKD. J lost 3 bases, V lost 6 bases, and 5 bases had no gene match. CDR3 coding DNA: TGTGCCATCAGCGGAGCGGGAGAAACAGATACGCAGTATTTT. This gives the protein CAISGAGETDTQYF.

Many counts were recorded for this clonotype. The chain recombines TRBV27 with TRBJ1-1; possible D gene TRBD1, 6 bases. V was shortened by 8 bases and J by 7 bases, with 20 bases between the two germline ends. The CDR3 has 14 residues. Germline V gene data show CDR1 as MNHEY and CDR2 as SMNVEV (reference sequence). CDR3 sequence: CASGMSGVRFEAFF. The CDR3 coding sequence is TGTGCCAGCGGAATGTCAGGGGTTCGGTTTGAAGCTTTCTTT.

This clonotype was seen ten or more times. This sequence joins TRBV19 and TRBJ2-2; D call uncertain. Trimming took 7 bases from V and 3 from J, leaving 12 bases between them. The CDR3 runs 14 residues. Germline values: CDR1 LNHDA, CDR2 SQIVND (reference sequence). The CDR3 is CASTHSRYTGELFF. For the CDR3, the DNA is TGTGCCAGTACCCATAGCAGGTACACCGGGGAGCTGTTTTTT.

V is TRBV6-5 and J is TRBJ1-1; no firm D call. CDR1 is MNHEY and CDR2 is SVGAGI in the germline V gene. Trimming took off 4 bases at V and 4 bases at J, with 19 bases between the two ends. The CDR3 consists of 16 residues. In DNA form, the CDR3 reads TGTGCCAGCAGTTCCCTCAGGACGGAGAGCGGCACTGAAGCTTTCTTT. Residues: CASSSLRTESGTEAFF.

At least ten counts were recorded for this clonotype. The rearrangement uses TRBV30 and TRBJ1-1; D is uncertain. The CDR3 has 13 amino acids. The germline V gene has CDR1 GTSNPN and CDR2 SVGIG (reference sequence). CDR3 coding DNA: TGTGCGGGTGTAGAGTTTTTGGACACTGAAGCTTTCTTT. This codes for CAGVEFLDTEAFF.